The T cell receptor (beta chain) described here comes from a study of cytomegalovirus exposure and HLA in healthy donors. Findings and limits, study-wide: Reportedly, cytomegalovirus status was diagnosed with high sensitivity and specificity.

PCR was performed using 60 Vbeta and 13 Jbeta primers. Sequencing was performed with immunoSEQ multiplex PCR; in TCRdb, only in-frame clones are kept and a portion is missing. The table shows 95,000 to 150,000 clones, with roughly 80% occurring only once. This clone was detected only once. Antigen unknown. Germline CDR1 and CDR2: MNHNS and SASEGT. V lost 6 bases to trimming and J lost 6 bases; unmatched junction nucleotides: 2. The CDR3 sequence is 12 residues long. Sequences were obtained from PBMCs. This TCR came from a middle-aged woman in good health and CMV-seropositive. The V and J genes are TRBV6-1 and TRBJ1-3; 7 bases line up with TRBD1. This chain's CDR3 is CASRGTVNTIYF. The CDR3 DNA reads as TGTGCCAGCAGAGGGACAGTAAACACCATATATTTT.